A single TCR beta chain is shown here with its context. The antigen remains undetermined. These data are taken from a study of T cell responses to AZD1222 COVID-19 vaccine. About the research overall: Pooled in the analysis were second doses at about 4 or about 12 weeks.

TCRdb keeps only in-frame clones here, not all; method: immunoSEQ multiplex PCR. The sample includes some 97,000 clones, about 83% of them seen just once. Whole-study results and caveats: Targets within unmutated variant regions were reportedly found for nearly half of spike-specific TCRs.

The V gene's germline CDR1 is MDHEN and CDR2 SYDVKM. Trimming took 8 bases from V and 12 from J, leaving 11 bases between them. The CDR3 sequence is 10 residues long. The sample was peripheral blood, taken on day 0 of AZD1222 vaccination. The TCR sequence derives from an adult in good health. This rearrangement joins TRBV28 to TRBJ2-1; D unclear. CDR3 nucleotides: TGTGCCAGCGGAGCGTCTTGGCAGTTCTTC. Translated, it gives CASGASWQFF.